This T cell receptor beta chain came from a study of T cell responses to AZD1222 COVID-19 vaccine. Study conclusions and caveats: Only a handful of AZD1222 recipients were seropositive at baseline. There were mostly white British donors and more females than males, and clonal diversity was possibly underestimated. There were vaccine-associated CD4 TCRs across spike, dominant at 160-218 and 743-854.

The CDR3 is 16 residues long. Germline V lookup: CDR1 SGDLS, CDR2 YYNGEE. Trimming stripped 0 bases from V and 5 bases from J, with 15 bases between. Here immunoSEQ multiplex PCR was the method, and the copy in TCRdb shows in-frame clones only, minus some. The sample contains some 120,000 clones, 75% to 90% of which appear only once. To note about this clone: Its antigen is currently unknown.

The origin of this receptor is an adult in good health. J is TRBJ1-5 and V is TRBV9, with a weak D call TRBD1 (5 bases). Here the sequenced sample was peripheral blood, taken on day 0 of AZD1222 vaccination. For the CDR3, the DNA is TGTGCCAGCAGCGTAGCTCTGAGGGGTTTCTATCAGCCCCAGCATTTT. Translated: CASSVALRGFYQPQHF.